This T cell receptor beta chain was identified during a study of cytomegalovirus exposure and HLA in healthy donors. About the study: Unique TCRs numbering roughly 80 million, obtained from HLA-typed donors, made up an early data release. Whole-study findings and limits: As a later analysis revealed, most CMV-associated TCR beta chains appeared HLA-restricted. The authors later linked a missense DCLRE1C variant to TCR beta V- and J-gene trimming. It was 150 to 200 TCR beta chains that were listed as cytomegalovirus-associated.

With respect to this clone: The antigen remains unidentified.

The primer mix had 60 Vbeta and 13 Jbeta primers. Clones were sequenced by immunoSEQ multiplex PCR, and TCRdb holds only the in-frame ones, with some missing. The repertoire consists of about 140,000 clones, with around 72% occurring once and the leading ten covering over 1%. The CDR3 contains 13 residues. Germline lookup yields CDR1 SQVTM and CDR2 ANQGSEA. V was shortened by 5 bases and J by 4 bases, with 11 bases between the two germline ends. This TCR was recovered from a middle-aged woman in good health and CMV-seronegative. The chain is built from TRBV29-1 and TRBJ2-2; D might be TRBD2 (6 bases). Sequencing was done on a sample of PBMCs. The CDR3, as DNA: TGCAGCGTTTGGACTAAGAGCACCGGGGAGCTGTTTTTT. Translating gives CSVWTKSTGELFF.